A single sample gave rise to the 13 T cell receptor beta chains below, sequenced in a study of blood T cell repertoires in COVID-19. Measured with immunoSEQ multiplex PCR; TCRdb has only the in-frame clones, and not every one. Among approximately 250,000 clones listed, 88% were seen once. Material: PBMCs or T cells enriched from blood (not recorded which). These receptors were taken from a woman aged 25 to 45 who had recovered from COVID-19.

The chain uses TRBV25-1 and TRBJ1-1; D remains unclear. CDR3 size: 15 residues. V was clipped by 0 bases and J by 4 bases, with 12 bases between them. Per germline, CDR1 MGHDK and CDR2 SYGVNS. Here the CDR3 reads CASSEYGRETTEAFF. Here the CDR3 DNA reads TGTGCCAGCAGTGAATATGGGAGGGAAACCACTGAAGCTTTCTTT.

On this clone itself: The sample carries other DNA sequences with the same CDR3. The rearrangement joins TRBV5-1 to TRBJ2-3; 9 nucleotides align to TRBD2. CDR1 SGHRS and CDR2 YFSETQ come from the germline V gene. J gave up 0 bases and V 0 bases, and 2 bases lay outside the gene matches. This CDR3 has 16 amino acids. In nucleotides, the CDR3 is TGCGCCAGCAGCTTGGGGCTAGCGGGGAGCACAGATACGCAGTATTTT. This translates into CASSLGLAGSTDTQYF.

The V and J genes are TRBV7-9 and TRBJ1-6; D perhaps matches TRBD1 (5 bases). CDR3 size: 17 residues. Germline assignment: CDR1 SEHNR and CDR2 FQNEAQ (reference sequence). The V end was cut by 3 bases, the J end by 12 bases, with 24 bases between. CDR3 in DNA: TGTGCCAGCAGCTTGGGTCGACAGAGAGTAATCTTAGAACCCCTCCACTTT. Protein product: CASSLGRQRVILEPLHF. The full variable domain, with the rest looked up from reference TRBV7-9 and TRBJ1-6, is DTGVSQNPRHKITKRGQNVTFRCDPISEHNRLYWYRQTLGQGPEFLTYFQNEAQLEKSRLLSDRFSAERPKGSFSTLEIQRTEQGDSAMYLCASSLGRQRVILEPLHFGNGTRLTVT.

The CDR3 sequence: CASGLGQGAREQFF. CDR3 coding DNA: TGTGCTAGTGGTTTGGGACAGGGGGCACGTGAGCAGTTCTTC. This chain uses TRBV12-5 with TRBJ2-1, with 10 nucleotides matching TRBD1. The CDR3 covers 14 residues. CDR1 and CDR2 (germline): LGHNT, FRNRAP. The J segment lost 9 bases and the V segment lost 1 base, leaving 3 bases of the junction unmatched.

The rearrangement links TRBV5-1 to TRBJ2-1, with D perhaps matching TRBD2 (6 bases). The germline V and J ends were trimmed by 4 bases and 10 bases, with 12 bases remaining between them. Germline CDR1 reads SGHRS; CDR2 reads YFSETQ. CDR3 length equals 12 residues. CDR3 nucleotide sequence: TGCGCCAGCAGCCAGGGACTGGAAGAGCAGTTCTTC. Translated: CASSQGLEEQFF.

The CDR3 spells CASSQGPNFTDEQYF. CDR3 sequence (DNA): TGCGCCAGCAGCCAAGGCCCCAACTTTACAGACGAGCAGTACTTC. The chain joins TRBV4-1 to TRBJ2-7, with D unclear. The V gene lost 1 base and the J gene lost 5 bases, with 15 bases spanning the gap. This CDR3 is built from 15 residues. The V gene's germline CDR1 is MGHRA and CDR2 YSYEKL.

This clone was seen just once. The gene calls are TRBV28 and TRBJ1-5, with TRBD1 as a possible D gene (6 bases). Trimming pared 2 bases from V and 7 bases from J, leaving 6 bases between. CDR1 MDHEN and CDR2 SYDVKM come from the germline V gene. The CDR3 runs to 12 residues. CDR3 protein: CASSLDRQPQHF. In DNA form, the CDR3 reads TGTGCCAGCAGTTTAGACAGGCAGCCCCAGCATTTT.

The table lists this clone with a count of one. The DNA for the CDR3 is TGTGCCAGCAGTCCATGGGGGGCTGAAGCTTTCTTT. This gives the protein CASSPWGAEAFF. This chain connects TRBV6-5 to TRBJ1-1; D perhaps matches TRBD1 (5 bases). Germline-derived CDR1 and CDR2 are MNHEY and SVGAGI. Trimming removed 5 bases from V and 6 bases from J, with 10 bases in between. The CDR3 has 12 residues.

The chain links TRBV29-1 to TRBJ2-2; D is possibly TRBD2 (6 bases). The V gene lost 6 bases and the J gene lost 2 bases, with 13 bases spanning the gap. CDR3 size: 14 residues. Germline V gene lookup returns CDR1 SQVTM and CDR2 ANQGSEA. This CDR3 reads CSVDFSGNTGELFF. The CDR3 region has the DNA TGCAGCGTCGACTTTAGCGGCAACACCGGGGAGCTGTTTTTT.

This chain connects TRBV5-4 to TRBJ2-1; 14 nucleotides agree with TRBD2. Looked up from germline, CDR1 is SGHNT and CDR2 is YYREEE (reference sequence). The CDR3 totals 18 residues. Trimming removed 0 bases from V and 4 bases from J; junction bases left unmatched: 6. This CDR3 is CASSLGGLAGGTYNEQFF. The CDR3 DNA is TGTGCCAGCAGCTTGGGAGGACTAGCGGGGGGAACTTACAATGAGCAGTTCTTC.

This chain connects TRBV11-3 to TRBJ2-5; 8 nucleotides agree with TRBD2. Trimming removed 4 bases from V and 1 base from J; junction bases left unmatched: 11. CDR3 length: 17 amino acids. The germline V gene has CDR1 SGHNT and CDR2 YENEEA. CDR3 sequence reads: CASSSLTERGPQETQYF. Here the CDR3 DNA reads TGTGCCAGCAGCTCGCTCACTGAGCGGGGGCCCCAAGAGACCCAGTACTTC.

This clone was picked up a small number of times. The J gene is TRBJ1-4, the V gene TRBV24-1; no firm D call. The V end was cut by 4 bases, the J end by 7 bases, with 6 bases between. The CDR3 spans 12 residues. The germline V gene has CDR1 KGHDR and CDR2 SFDVKD. This CDR3 reads CATSDPSEKLFF. The CDR3 bases are TGTGCCACCAGTGACCCGAGTGAAAAACTGTTTTTT.

As DNA, the CDR3 is TGCGCCAGCAGCTATGGGCCCGGGGTACCGGAAGCTTTCTTT. This gives the protein CASSYGPGVPEAFF. The rearrangement joins TRBV4-3 to TRBJ1-1; D unresolved. Between the trimmed V and J ends, which lost 5 bases and 8 bases, there was a span of 18 bases. Per the germline V gene, CDR1 is LGHNA and CDR2 is YSLEER. The CDR3 consists of 14 residues.